Following are 26 T cell receptor beta chains from one sample sequenced in a study of type 1 and type 2 diabetes patients. The PCR template was genomic DNA. Multiplex PCR with 30 forward and 13 reverse primers amplified the TCR beta CDR3. MiXCR, run by TCRdb on the multiplex PCR reads, gives a single entry per CDR3 protein. The table lists some 250,000 distinct CDR3 sequences, 40% to 50% of them singletons. Sequences were obtained from peripheral blood mononuclear cells (PBMCs). The receptors shown here come from a man aged 18 to 30 with type 2 diabetes.

The V and J genes are TRBV7-9 and TRBJ2-3; D remains ambiguous. Per the germline V gene, CDR1 is SEHNR and CDR2 is FQNEAQ (reference sequence). This CDR3 region has 15 residues. V lost 1 base and J lost 6, with 14 bases in between. This CDR3 is CASSLEPVPGDTQYF. The CDR3 DNA sequence: TGTGCCAGCAGCTTAGAGCCGGTCCCCGGGGATACGCAGTATTTT.

V and J are TRBV27 and TRBJ2-5; 7 nucleotides agree with TRBD2. The ends lost 5 bases at V and 0 bases at J; junction bases unmatched: 6. The CDR3 spans 15 residues. Per germline, CDR1 MNHEY and CDR2 SMNVEV (reference sequence). CDR3 sequence reads: CASSKLAMYQETQYF. CDR3 nucleotides: TGTGCCAGCAGTAAACTAGCGATGTACCAAGAGACCCAGTACTTC.

A word on this clonotype: Its ends do not fully match the called genes, so a read error is possible. V and J are TRBV14 and TRBJ1-1, with a weak D call TRBD1 (5 bases). This CDR3 has 12 residues. Germline-derived CDR1 and CDR2 are SGHDN and FVKESK. The CDR3 protein is CASSQTRDEASF. The CDR3 DNA reads TGTGCCAGCAGCCAAACCCGGGACGAAGCTTCCTTT.

This clonotype was seen a handful of times. The V gene is TRBV2, the J gene TRBJ2-5, with 7 bases identical to TRBD1. The germline CDR1 and CDR2 sequences are SNHLY and FYNNEI. The CDR3 contains 18 residues. The V gene end was trimmed by 8 bases and the J gene end by 8 bases; junction bases not matched to a gene: 26. This chain's CDR3 is CASLSRTGRREWMTTQYF. In DNA form, the CDR3 reads TGTGCCAGCTTGAGCCGGACAGGCCGCCGGGAATGGATGACAACCCAGTACTTC.

This rearrangement joins TRBV20-1 to TRBJ2-7; the D is unclear. This CDR3 comprises 15 residues. Germline loops: CDR1 DFQATT, CDR2 SNEGSKA (reference sequence). With 0 bases removed from V and 1 base from J, the gap between germline ends came to 13 bases. CDR3: CSARDTGSSSYEQYF. CDR3 coding DNA: TGCAGTGCTAGAGATACGGGTTCTAGTTCCTACGAGCAGTACTTC.

This sequence joins TRBV10-1 and TRBJ1-2; no firm D call. CDR3 length: 13 residues. The V end was cut by 5 bases, the J end by 2 bases, with 9 bases between. In germline, CDR1 is WNHNN, CDR2 SYGVQD (reference sequence). The CDR3 nucleotides read TGCGCCAGCAGTCAAGGTTGGAACTATGGCTACACCTTC. Its translation: CASSQGWNYGYTF.

The rearrangement joins TRBV7-3 to TRBJ1-6; D is unclear. The CDR3 runs 12 residues. Germline assignment: CDR1 SGHTA and CDR2 FQGTGA. V was cut by 5 bases and J by 8 bases, with 7 bases left in between. The CDR3 bases are TGTGCCAGCAGCCCGATTGATTCACCCCTCCACTTT. Protein: CASSPIDSPLHF.

A note on this clonotype: One junction end disagrees with the germline gene, perhaps due to a read error. This rearrangement joins TRBV20-1 to TRBJ2-7; D unresolved. The CDR3 covers 15 residues. The V gene's germline CDR1 is DFQATT and CDR2 SNEGSKA (reference sequence). The CDR3 DNA reads as TGCAGTGCCAGAGCCCCCTGGCTGGGCGACTACGAGCAGTACTTC. It is translated as CSARAPWLGDYEQYF.

V and J are TRBV5-1 and TRBJ2-7; weak D call: TRBD1 (6 bases). The germline V gene encodes CDR1 SGHRS and CDR2 YFSETQ. The CDR3 extends over 13 amino acids. V was shortened by 5 bases and J by 6 bases, with 15 bases between the two germline ends. The CDR3 loop reads CASSDRLEGEQYF. In DNA, the CDR3 is TGCGCCAGCAGTGACAGGTTGGAAGGCGAGCAGTACTTC.

This clonotype was seen only a few times. The genes are TRBV7-2 and TRBJ2-1; D unclear. V was trimmed by 5 bases and J by 10 bases, leaving 12 bases between them. The CDR3 spans 12 residues. In germline, CDR1 is SGHTA, CDR2 FQGNSA. The chain's CDR3 is CASSLNAGEQFF. The CDR3 DNA is TGTGCCAGCAGCCTAAACGCTGGGGAGCAGTTCTTC.

The genes are TRBV28 and TRBJ2-7; TRBD1 matches at 7 bases. This CDR3 comprises 13 residues. Trimming cost V 5 bases and J 3 bases; bases outside gene matches: 4. The V gene's germline CDR1 is MDHEN and CDR2 SYDVKM. This CDR3 is CASSDGDSYEQYF. The CDR3 DNA follows: TGTGCCAGCAGTGATGGGGACAGCTACGAGCAGTACTTC. Full variable domain (remainder filled in from reference TRBV28 and TRBJ2-7): DVKVTQSSRYLVKRTGEKVFLECVQDMDHENMFWYRQDPGLGLRLIYFSYDVKMKEKGDIPEGYSVSREKKERFSLILESASTNQTSMYLCASSDGDSYEQYFGPGTRLTVT.

This clonotype was observed a few times. The rearrangement joins TRBV20-1 to TRBJ2-7; TRBD2 aligns across 8 bases. With V trimmed by 6 bases and J by 0 bases, 10 bases remained unmatched. CDR1 and CDR2 from the germline V gene are DFQATT and SNEGSKA (reference sequence). The CDR3 has 15 amino acids. The CDR3 loop reads CSASLSGGISYEQYF. DNA of the CDR3: TGCAGTGCCTCACTCTCGGGGGGGATCTCCTACGAGCAGTACTTC.

This sequence joins TRBV29-1 and TRBJ2-3; D may correspond to TRBD1 or TRBD2 (5 bases each). The V end was cut by 7 bases, the J end by 3 bases, with 17 bases between. The CDR3 extends over 14 amino acids. CDR1 and CDR2 (germline): SQVTM, ANQGSEA. The CDR3 sequence is CSADVRGRTDTQYF. CDR3 sequence (DNA): TGCAGCGCCGATGTGAGGGGAAGAACAGATACGCAGTATTTT.

This chain connects TRBV11-2 to TRBJ1-4; perhaps TRBD1 as D (6 bases). This CDR3 is built from 15 residues. Germline CDR1 is SGHAT and CDR2 is FQNNGV. V gave up 5 bases and J gave up 0 bases, with 10 bases separating them. CDR3 sequence: CASSPGTPTNEKLFF. CDR3 coding DNA: TGTGCCAGCAGCCCCGGGACACCAACTAATGAAAAACTGTTTTTT. Drawing the rest from reference TRBV11-2 and TRBJ1-4, the complete variable domain is EAGVAQSPRYKIIEKRQSVAFWCNPISGHATLYWYQQILGQGPKLLIQFQNNGVVDDSQLPKDRFSAERLKGVDSTLKIQPAKLEDSAVYLCASSPGTPTNEKLFFGSGTQLSVL.

The chain carries TRBV15 and TRBJ2-1; TRBD2 aligns across 8 bases. The CDR3 is made up of 16 amino acids. Per germline, CDR1 LNHNV and CDR2 YYDKDF (reference sequence). The V and J ends lost 3 bases and 2 bases, in that order; junction bases with no gene match: 6. CDR3 coding DNA: TGTGCCACCAGCAGGGCCGGGGGGGCGACCTACAATGAGCAGTTCTTC. Translating gives CATSRAGGATYNEQFF.

Only a few counts were recorded for this clonotype. V gene TRBV6-1 combines with J gene TRBJ2-7; no clear D gene. This CDR3 has 13 amino acids. Germline-derived CDR1 and CDR2 are MNHNS and SASEGT. V was trimmed by 5 bases and J by 5 bases, leaving 13 bases between them. CDR3 DNA sequence: TGTGCCAGCAGTTTTGTGGGTTCCCACGAGCAGTACTTC. Translated: CASSFVGSHEQYF.

The V call is TRBV12-3 or TRBV12-4, the J call TRBJ1-2, with 8 positions matching TRBD1. This CDR3 has 15 amino acids. Unmatched junction bases numbered 10, after V lost 5 bases and J lost 5 bases. Here the CDR3 DNA reads TGTGCCAGCAGTCTACCGGGACAGGCCTATTATGGCTACACCTTC. Protein: CASSLPGQAYYGYTF.

V gene TRBV11-1 combines with J gene TRBJ2-7, with 7 bases matching TRBD2. The CDR3 extends over 14 amino acids. J was trimmed by 5 bases and V by 5 bases; bases with no gene match: 9. Germline values: CDR1 SGHAT, CDR2 FQDESV (reference sequence). The CDR3 sequence is CASSPPSGTHEQYF. The CDR3 DNA reads as TGTGCCAGCAGCCCCCCAAGCGGGACCCACGAGCAGTACTTC.

With respect to this clonotype: A junction boundary mismatches the germline segment, possibly from a read error. This sequence joins TRBV7-7 and TRBJ1-4, with TRBD1 matching over 7 bases. The germline gives CDR1 SSHAT, CDR2 FNYEAQ (reference sequence). The CDR3 sequence is 19 residues long. The CDR3 DNA sequence: TGTGCTAGCAGCGTGAACTATCAGGGGGAATCGTATGGTAATGAAAAACTGTTTTTT. This translates into CASSVNYQGESYGNEKLFF.

CDR3 nucleotides: TGTGCCTGGCCTGTACTGGAAATAGGTCAGCCCCAGCATTTT. Its translation is CAWPVLEIGQPQHF. The V call is TRBV30, the J call TRBJ1-5; no firm D call. The CDR3 is 14 amino acids. The V end was cut by 5 bases, the J end by 6 bases, with 17 bases between. Germline CDR1 and CDR2: GTSNPN and SVGIG (reference sequence).

With regard to this clonotype: A much larger clone sits a single nucleotide away, making a read error possible. The CDR3 DNA sequence: TGTGCCACCAGCAGAGACGGGACCGAGACCTTCGAGCAGTACTTC. It codes for CATSRDGTETFEQYF. The rearrangement links TRBV15 to TRBJ2-7; perhaps D is TRBD1 or TRBD2 (5 bases each). V was trimmed by 0 bases and J by 6 bases, leaving 15 bases between them. Germline loops: CDR1 LNHNV, CDR2 YYDKDF (reference sequence). The CDR3 has 15 amino acids.

This sequence joins TRBV2 and TRBJ2-7; D uncertain. Gene TRBJ2-5 matches the end of the DNA better, so the J call may be wrong. The CDR3 sequence is 11 residues long. Germline loops: CDR1 SNHLY, CDR2 FYNNEI. The CDR3 coding sequence is TGTGCCGATGGTGAGGCGGAGACCCAGTACTTC. Protein: CADGEAETQYF.

The chain carries TRBV10-2 and TRBJ2-1, with D possibly being TRBD2 (7 bases). V was shortened by 7 bases and J by 5 bases, with 18 bases between the two germline ends. Per germline, CDR1 WSHSY and CDR2 SAAADI. The CDR3 spans 15 residues. CDR3 region: CASKGGWLANNEQFF. The DNA of the CDR3 is TGCGCCAGCAAGGGGGGGTGGCTAGCAAACAATGAGCAGTTCTTC.

V is TRBV7-2 and J is TRBJ1-6; D is unresolved. V was clipped by 9 bases and J by 4 bases, with 10 bases between them. Germline V lookup: CDR1 SGHTA, CDR2 FQGNSA. The length of the CDR3 is 13 residues. This chain's CDR3 is CASTTFYNSPLHF. The CDR3 bases are TGTGCCAGTACTACCTTTTATAATTCACCCCTCCACTTT.

In its sample, this clonotype was seen once. This chain uses TRBV9 with TRBJ2-1, with D perhaps matching TRBD1 or TRBD2 (6 bases each). The CDR3 is 14 amino acids. Looked up from germline, CDR1 is SGDLS and CDR2 is YYNGEE. V dropped 5 bases and J dropped 7 bases, with 16 bases sitting between them. The CDR3 here is CASSSGDFGNEQFF. DNA of the CDR3: TGTGCCAGCAGTTCAGGGGACTTTGGTAATGAGCAGTTCTTC.

The rearrangement joins TRBV15 to TRBJ2-5; D unclear. Germline CDR1 and CDR2: LNHNV and YYDKDF (reference sequence). The CDR3 runs 14 residues. Trimming removed 3 bases from V and 3 bases from J, with 11 bases in between. The DNA of the CDR3 is TGTGCCACCAGCAGGGAGCCCGCTGAAGAGACCCAGTACTTC. Amino acid sequence: CATSREPAEETQYF.